This TCR beta chain emerged from a study of CXCR3-negative and CXCR3-positive naive CD8 T cells. Carrying UMI labels, the TRB cDNA libraries were prepared through 5' RACE. TCRdb re-called the 5' RACE reads and shows each CDR3 protein once, DNA omitted. The sample has 3,000 to 4,500 distinct CDR3 sequences. From germline, CDR1 is MNHEY and CDR2 SVGEGT. This CDR3 spans 16 amino acids. This clonotype registers medium-sized (0.01 to 0.1%) by frequency. V is TRBV6-2 or TRBV6-3 and J is TRBJ1-5; TCRdb picks TRBD1, but there is no DNA to check that call. The TCR was taken from a human donor in good health. Some clones in this sample may be carry-over from other donors' samples. The sequenced material came from naive CXCR3- CD8+ T cells from blood. Noted subset: CD45RO-CCR7+CD27+CD95- naive CD8+ T cells lacking CXCR3 (TNR3-). CDR3: CATTSEILQGIQPQHF.